This TCR beta chain is from a study of neurological immune-mediated disorders. Each CDR3 protein gets one entry after TCRdb re-called the 5' RACE reads with MiXCR. The sample has about 14,000 distinct CDR3 sequences, under 15% seen once. This clonotype was observed many times. Its antigen remains unknown. The CDR3 is made up of 14 amino acids. Unmatched junction bases numbered 1, after V lost 8 bases and J lost 1 base. Per germline, CDR1 SGHVS and CDR2 FQNEAQ. The sorted-subset TCR libraries were prepared using some 1 million CD4+ or CD8+ T cells as the starting material. Study findings and constraints: None of the CDR3 amino acid sequences of expanded clones were shared across subjects, and this suggested private repertoires in all groups. In HTLV-1-associated myelopathy, TCR clonal expansion was greatest, and in multiple sclerosis it was least, below healthy controls.

The V call is TRBV7-8, the J call TRBJ2-7, with TRBD2 identical over 14 bases. This sequence originates from a female donor with HTLV-1-associated myelopathy (HAM/TSP). Sequencing input: CD8+ T cells from blood. In DNA, the CDR3 is TGTGCCAGCGGACTAGCGGGGGGTTCCTACGAGCAGTACTTC. Protein sequence: CASGLAGGSYEQYF.